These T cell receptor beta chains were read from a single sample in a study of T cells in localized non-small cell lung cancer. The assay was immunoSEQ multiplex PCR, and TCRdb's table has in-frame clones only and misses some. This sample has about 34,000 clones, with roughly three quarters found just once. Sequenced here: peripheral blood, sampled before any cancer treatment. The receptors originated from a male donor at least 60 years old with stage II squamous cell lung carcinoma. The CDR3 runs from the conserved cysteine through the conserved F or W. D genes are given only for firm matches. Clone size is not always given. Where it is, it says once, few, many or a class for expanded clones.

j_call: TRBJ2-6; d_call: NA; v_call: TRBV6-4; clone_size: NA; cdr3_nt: TGTGCCAGCAGTGACCGCCCCCTGGTCTCTGGGGCCAACGTCCTGACTTTC; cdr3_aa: CASSDRPLVSGANVLTF
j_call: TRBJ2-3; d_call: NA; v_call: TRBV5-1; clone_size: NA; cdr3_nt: TGCGCCAGCAGCTTGGGGAGGACGGTGAGCACAGATACGCAGTATTTT; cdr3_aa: CASSLGRTVSTDTQYF
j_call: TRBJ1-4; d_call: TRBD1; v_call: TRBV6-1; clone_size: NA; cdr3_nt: TGTGCCAGCAACGTTCTGACAGGGAGGAATGAAAAACTGTTTTTT; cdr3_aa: CASNVLTGRNEKLFF
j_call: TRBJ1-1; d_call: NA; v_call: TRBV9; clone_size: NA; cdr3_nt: TGTGCCAGCAGCTTGGGAGTGGGAGGATTGAACACTGAAGCTTTCTTT; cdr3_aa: CASSLGVGGLNTEAFF
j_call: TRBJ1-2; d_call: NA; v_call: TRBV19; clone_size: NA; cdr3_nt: TGTGCCAGTAGATATAGGGGCTCCGGGGCCAGGGATGGCTACACCTTC; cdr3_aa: CASRYRGSGARDGYTF
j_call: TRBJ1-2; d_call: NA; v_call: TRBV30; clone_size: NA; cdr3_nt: TGTGCCTGGAGTGTAGGGCCACTGGTCGCGGGGGGCTACACCTTC; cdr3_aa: CAWSVGPLVAGGYTF
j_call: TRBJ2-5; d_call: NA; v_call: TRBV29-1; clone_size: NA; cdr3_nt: TGCAGCGTTGAGTTAGCAAAGACCCAGTACTTC; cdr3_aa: CSVELAKTQYF
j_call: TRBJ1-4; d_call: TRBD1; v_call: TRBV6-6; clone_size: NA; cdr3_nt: TGTGCCAGCAGGCGACAGGGGGGACGGCTTGAAAAACTGTTTTTT; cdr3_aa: CASRRQGGRLEKLFF
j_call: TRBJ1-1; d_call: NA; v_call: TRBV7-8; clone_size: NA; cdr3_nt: TGTGCCAGCAGCAATCGACAGGCGCGCACTGAAGCTTTCTTT; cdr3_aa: CASSNRQARTEAFF
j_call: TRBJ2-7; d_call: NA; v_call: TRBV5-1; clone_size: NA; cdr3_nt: TGCGCCAGCAGCCCGACGGTAAACTACGAGCAGTACTTC; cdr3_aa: CASSPTVNYEQYF
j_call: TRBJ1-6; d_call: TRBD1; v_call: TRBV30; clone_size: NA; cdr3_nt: TGTGCCTGGAGAGTAACAGGGGGAGAATCACCCCTCCACTTT; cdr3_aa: CAWRVTGGESPLHF
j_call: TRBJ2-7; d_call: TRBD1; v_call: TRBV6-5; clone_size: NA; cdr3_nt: TGTGCCAGCAGCATCCACAGGGGGCACTCCTACGAGCAGTACTTC; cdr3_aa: CASSIHRGHSYEQYF
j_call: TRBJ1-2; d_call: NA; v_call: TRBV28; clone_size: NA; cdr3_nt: TGTGCCAGCAGTTCCGGGACCGTCGGCTACACCTTC; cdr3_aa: CASSSGTVGYTF
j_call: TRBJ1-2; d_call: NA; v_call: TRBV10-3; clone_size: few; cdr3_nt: TGTGCCATCAGTGTCGAGCAGGGCGCTAACTATGGCTACACCTTC; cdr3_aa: CAISVEQGANYGYTF
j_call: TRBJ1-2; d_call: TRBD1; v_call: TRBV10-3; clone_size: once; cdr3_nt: TGTGCCATCAGTGAGTTGGGGACAGGAGGCTATGGCTACACCTTC; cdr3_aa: CAISELGTGGYGYTF
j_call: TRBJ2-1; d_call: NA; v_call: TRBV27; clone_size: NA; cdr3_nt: TGTGCCAGCAGTCTTACGGACAGTCCCTACAATGAGCAGTTCTTC; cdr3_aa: CASSLTDSPYNEQFF
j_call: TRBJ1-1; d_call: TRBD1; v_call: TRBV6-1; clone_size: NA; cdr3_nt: TGTGCCAGCAGTGAAGCTCACAGGGGCACTGAAGCTTTCTTT; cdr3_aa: CASSEAHRGTEAFF
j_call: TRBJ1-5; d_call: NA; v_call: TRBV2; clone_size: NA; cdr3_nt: TGTGCCAGCAGTGGCCCCCTCGACGGTAGCAATCAGCCCCAGCATTTT; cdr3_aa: CASSGPLDGSNQPQHF
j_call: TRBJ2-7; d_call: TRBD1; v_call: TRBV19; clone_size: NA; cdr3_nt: TGTGCCAGTAGTATAGTGGCAGGGGGCTACGAGCAGTACTTC; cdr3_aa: CASSIVAGGYEQYF
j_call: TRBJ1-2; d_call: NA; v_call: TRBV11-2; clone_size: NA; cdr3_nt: TGTGCCAGCAGCTCAGATACAAAGGACTATGGCTACACCTTC; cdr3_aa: CASSSDTKDYGYTF
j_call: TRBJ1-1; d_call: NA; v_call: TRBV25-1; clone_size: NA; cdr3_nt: TGTGCCAGCAGTGAATCCGGGGGGAGGGACACTGAAGCTTTCTTT; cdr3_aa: CASSESGGRDTEAFF
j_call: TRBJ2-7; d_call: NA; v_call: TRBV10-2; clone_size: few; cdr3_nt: TGCGCCAGCAGGGGTGGGGGGCAAGGGGGCTACGAGCAGTACTTC; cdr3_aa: CASRGGGQGGYEQYF
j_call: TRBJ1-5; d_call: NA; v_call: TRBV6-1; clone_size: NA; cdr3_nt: TGTGCCAGCAGTGAAGGCTATCAGCCCCAGCATTTT; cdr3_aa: CASSEGYQPQHF
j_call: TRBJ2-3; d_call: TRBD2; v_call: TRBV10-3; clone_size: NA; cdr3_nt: TGTGCCATCAGTGAGGTCCTAGCGGGGCATACGCAGTATTTT; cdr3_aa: CAISEVLAGHTQYF
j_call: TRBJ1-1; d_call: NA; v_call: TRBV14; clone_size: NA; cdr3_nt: TGTGCCAGCAGCCAAGGGGGGGTTTTAGGCACTGAAGCTTTCTTT; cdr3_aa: CASSQGGVLGTEAFF
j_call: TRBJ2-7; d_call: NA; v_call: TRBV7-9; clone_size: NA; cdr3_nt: TGTGCCAGCAGCCAGTTTGGGGAGCAGTACTTC; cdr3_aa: CASSQFGEQYF
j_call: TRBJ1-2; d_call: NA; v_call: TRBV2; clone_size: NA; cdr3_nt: TGTGCCAGCAGTGAATTCAGGGGTGGCTACACCTTC; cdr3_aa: CASSEFRGGYTF
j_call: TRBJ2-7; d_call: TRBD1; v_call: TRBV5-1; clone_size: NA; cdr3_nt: TGCGCCAGCAGACGGGACAGCCGGTCCTACGAGCAGTACTTC; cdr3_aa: CASRRDSRSYEQYF
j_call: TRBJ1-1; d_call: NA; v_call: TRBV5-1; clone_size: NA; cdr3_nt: TGCGCCAGCAGCTTGGGACGGACCAACACTGAAGCTTTCTTT; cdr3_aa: CASSLGRTNTEAFF
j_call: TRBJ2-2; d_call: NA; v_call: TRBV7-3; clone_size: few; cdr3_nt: TGTGCCAGCAGCCCCGCAGAGGACGGGCCCTATGAGGAGCTGTTTTTT; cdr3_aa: CASSPAEDGPYEELFF
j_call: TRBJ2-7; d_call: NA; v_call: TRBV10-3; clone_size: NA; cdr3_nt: TGTGCCATCAGTGAGTATAGTAAATCCTACGAGCAGTACTTC; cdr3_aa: CAISEYSKSYEQYF
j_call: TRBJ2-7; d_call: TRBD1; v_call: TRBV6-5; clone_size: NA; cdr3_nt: TGTGCCAGCAGTCCCGGGACAGGTTGGGACGAGCAGTACTTC; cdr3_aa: CASSPGTGWDEQYF
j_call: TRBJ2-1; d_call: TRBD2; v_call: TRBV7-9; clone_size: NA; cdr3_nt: TGTGCCAGCCTCCTAGCGGGAGTGGGCAATGAGCAGTTCTTC; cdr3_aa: CASLLAGVGNEQFF
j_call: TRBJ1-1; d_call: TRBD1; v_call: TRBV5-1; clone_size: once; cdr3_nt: TGCGCCAGCAGCCCCCGGACAGGGGATAACACTGAAGCTTTCTTT; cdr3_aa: CASSPRTGDNTEAFF
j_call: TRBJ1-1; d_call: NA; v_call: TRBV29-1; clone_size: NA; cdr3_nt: TGCAGCGTTTGGTCGGGGATGAGGACTGAAGCTTTCTTT; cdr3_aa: CSVWSGMRTEAFF
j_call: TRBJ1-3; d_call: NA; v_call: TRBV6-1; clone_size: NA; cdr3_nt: TGTGCCAGCAGTGAAGTAGGGGCGAACACCATATATTTT; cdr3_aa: CASSEVGANTIYF
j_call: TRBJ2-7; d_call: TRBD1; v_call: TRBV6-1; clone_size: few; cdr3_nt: TGTGCCACTGGACAGGGGTATTACGAGCAGTACTTC; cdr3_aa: CATGQGYYEQYF
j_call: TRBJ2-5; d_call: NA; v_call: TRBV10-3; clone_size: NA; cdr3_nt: TGTGCCATCAGCTCGGGACACAAACAAGAGACCCAGTACTTC; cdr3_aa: CAISSGHKQETQYF
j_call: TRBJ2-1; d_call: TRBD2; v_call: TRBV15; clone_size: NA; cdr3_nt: TGTGCCACCAGCAGAGACGGGAGGTCGGACAATGAGCAGTTCTTC; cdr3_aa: CATSRDGRSDNEQFF
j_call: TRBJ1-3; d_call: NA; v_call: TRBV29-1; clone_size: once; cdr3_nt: TGCAGCGTCCTGACAGAAACTGGAAACACCATATATTTT; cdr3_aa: CSVLTETGNTIYF
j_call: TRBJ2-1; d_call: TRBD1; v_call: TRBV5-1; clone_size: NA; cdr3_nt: TGCGCCAGCAGCTGGGGACAGGGTGTCAATGAGCAGTTCTTC; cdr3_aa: CASSWGQGVNEQFF
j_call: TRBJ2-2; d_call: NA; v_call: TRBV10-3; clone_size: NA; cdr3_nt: TGTGCCATCAGTCTCGGGCGGGATTCCACCGGTGGGCTGTTTTTT; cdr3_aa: CAISLGRDSTGGLFF
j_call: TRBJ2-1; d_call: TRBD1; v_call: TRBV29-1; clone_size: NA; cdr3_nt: TGCAGCGTTGGGACAGGGGCGGTGGGTTACAATGAGCAGTTCTTC; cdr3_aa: CSVGTGAVGYNEQFF
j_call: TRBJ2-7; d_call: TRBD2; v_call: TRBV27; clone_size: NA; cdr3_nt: TGTGCCAGCAGTATAATGACTAGCGGTTCCTACGAGCAGTACTTC; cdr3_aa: CASSIMTSGSYEQYF
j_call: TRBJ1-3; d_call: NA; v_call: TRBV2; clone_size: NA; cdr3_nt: TGTGCCAGCAGTCCAAGACTCGGAAACACCATATATTTT; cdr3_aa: CASSPRLGNTIYF
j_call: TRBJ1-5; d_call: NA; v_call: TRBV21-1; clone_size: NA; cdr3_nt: TGTGCCAGCAGCAAAGAAGGGCAGGACGATCAGCCCCAGCATTTT; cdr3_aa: CASSKEGQDDQPQHF
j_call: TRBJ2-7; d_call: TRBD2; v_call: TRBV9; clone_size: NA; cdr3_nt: TGTGCCAGCAGCGGGACTAGCGGGAGGGACGAGCAGTACTTC; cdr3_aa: CASSGTSGRDEQYF
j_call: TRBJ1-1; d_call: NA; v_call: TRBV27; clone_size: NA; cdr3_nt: TGTGCCAGCAGTCCCCCAACACGGGGAGTAACTGAAGCTTTCTTT; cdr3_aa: CASSPPTRGVTEAFF
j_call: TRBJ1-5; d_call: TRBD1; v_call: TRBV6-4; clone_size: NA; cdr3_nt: TGTGCCAGCAGCGGGACAGGGGTAGGGCCCCAGCATTTT; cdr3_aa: CASSGTGVGPQHF
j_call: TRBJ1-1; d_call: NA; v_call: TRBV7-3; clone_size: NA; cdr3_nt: TGTGCCAGCAGCCTCTCTCCCGCAGGGACGAACACTGAAGCTTTCTTT; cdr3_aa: CASSLSPAGTNTEAFF
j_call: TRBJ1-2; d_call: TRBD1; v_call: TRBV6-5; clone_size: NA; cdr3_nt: TGTGCCAGCAGTCGACAGGGGGAAGACGGCTACACCTTC; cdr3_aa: CASSRQGEDGYTF
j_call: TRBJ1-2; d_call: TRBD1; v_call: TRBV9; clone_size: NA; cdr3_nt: TGTGCCAGCAGCTCCGGCCCCACAGGGGTCGGCTACACCTTC; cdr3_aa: CASSSGPTGVGYTF
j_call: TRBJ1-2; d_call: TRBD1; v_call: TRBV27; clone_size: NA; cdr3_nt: TGTGCCAGCAGTTTATCTGGGACAGGGTTGAACTATGGCTACACCTTC; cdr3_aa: CASSLSGTGLNYGYTF
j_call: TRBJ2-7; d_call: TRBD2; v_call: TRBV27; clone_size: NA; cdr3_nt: TGTGCCAGCAGACCTCGGGGGGAGACAATTTCCTACGAGCAGTACTTC; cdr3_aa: CASRPRGETISYEQYF
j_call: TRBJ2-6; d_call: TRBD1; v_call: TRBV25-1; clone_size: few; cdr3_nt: TGTGCCAGCAGTGGGGGGACAGCCGGGGCCAACGTCCTGACTTTC; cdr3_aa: CASSGGTAGANVLTF
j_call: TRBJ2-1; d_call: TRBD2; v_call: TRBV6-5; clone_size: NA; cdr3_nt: TGTGCCAGCAGTAAGGGACTAGCGGGATACAATGAGCAGTTCTTC; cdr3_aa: CASSKGLAGYNEQFF
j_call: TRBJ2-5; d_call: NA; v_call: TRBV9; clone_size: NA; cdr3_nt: TGTGCCAGCAGCGAAACTTTTACTAGCCAAGAGACCCAGTACTTC; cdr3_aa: CASSETFTSQETQYF
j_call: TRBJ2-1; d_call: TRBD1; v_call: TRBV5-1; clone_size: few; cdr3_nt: TGCGCCAGCTCCCCCCGGGACAGGAGGAATGAGCAGTTCTTC; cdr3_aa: CASSPRDRRNEQFF
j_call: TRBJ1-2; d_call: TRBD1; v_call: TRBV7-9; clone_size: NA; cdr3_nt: TGTGCCAGCAGCTCACACGGGACAGAATTTAACTATGGCTACACCTTC; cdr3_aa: CASSSHGTEFNYGYTF
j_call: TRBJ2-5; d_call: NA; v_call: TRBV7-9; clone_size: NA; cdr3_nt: TGTGCCAGCAGCGGCCAAGAGACCCAGTACTTC; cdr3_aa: CASSGQETQYF